The rows below give T cell receptor beta chains drawn from one sample of a study of cytomegalovirus exposure and HLA in healthy donors. The assay was immunoSEQ multiplex PCR, and TCRdb's table has in-frame clones only and misses some. The sample yields approximately 100,000 clones, 60% to 85% seen once. The sample taken for sequencing was PBMCs. The receptors here all came from a man aged 60 to 69 in good health and CMV-seropositive. The CDR3 runs from the conserved cysteine through the conserved F or W. A D gene is named only where the DNA matches it firmly. Size is stated for part of the rows, as once, few or many counts, or as a class when the clone is expanded.

CDR3 protein	CDR3 DNA	D gene	J gene	clone size	V gene
CASSFGQLVGDEKLFF	TGTGCCAGCAGCTTCGGACAGCTCGTTGGGGATGAAAAACTGTTTTTT	.	TRBJ1-4	few	TRBV11-2
CASSPGGYEQYF	TGTGCCAGCAGCCCGGGGGGATACGAGCAGTACTTC	TRBD2	TRBJ2-7	.	TRBV7-8
CASSLIPGSDTQYF	TGCGCCAGCAGCTTAATTCCAGGGTCGGATACGCAGTATTTT	.	TRBJ2-3	.	TRBV5-1
CASSSQGNEQFF	TGCGCCAGCAGCTCCCAGGGTAATGAGCAGTTCTTC	.	TRBJ2-1	few	TRBV5-1
CASSLGARDRVFGYTF	TGTGCCAGCAGCCTAGGTGCCCGGGACAGGGTTTTCGGCTACACCTTC	TRBD1	TRBJ1-2	few	TRBV7-9
CSGQGGQGGFETQYF	TGCAGCGGCCAGGGAGGGCAGGGAGGGTTCGAGACCCAGTACTTC	TRBD2	TRBJ2-5	.	TRBV29-1
CASRPPGRYNEQFF	TGTGCCAGCAGGCCCCCGGGGAGGTACAATGAGCAGTTCTTC	.	TRBJ2-1	many	TRBV6-5
CASSSSTGGTEAFF	TGTGCCAGCAGCTCGTCGACAGGGGGCACTGAAGCTTTCTTT	TRBD1	TRBJ1-1	.	TRBV7-9
CASSYGGTGEDYEQYF	TGTGCCAGCAGTTACGGCGGGACAGGGGAAGACTACGAGCAGTACTTC	TRBD1	TRBJ2-7	.	TRBV6-5
CASSGDTNQPQHF	TGTGCCAGCAGTGGCGACACAAATCAGCCCCAGCATTTT	.	TRBJ1-5	few	TRBV6-5
CASPRRVDQPQHF	TGTGCCAGCCCGAGGAGGGTCGACCAGCCCCAGCATTTT	.	TRBJ1-5	.	TRBV9
CSGRSAHEQYF	TGCAGCGGGCGAAGCGCCCACGAGCAGTACTTC	.	TRBJ2-7	.	TRBV29-1
CASKLAGVYNEQFF	TGTGCCAGTAAACTAGCGGGGGTCTACAATGAGCAGTTCTTC	TRBD2	TRBJ2-1	.	TRBV30
CASTGQPLGYTF	TGTGCCAGCACCGGACAGCCGTTGGGCTACACCTTC	.	TRBJ1-2	few	TRBV6-6
CASSTFDTSSGNTIYF	TGTGCCAGCAGCACGTTCGACACCAGCTCTGGAAACACCATATATTTT	.	TRBJ1-3	.	TRBV21-1
CASSLVFSETQYF	TGTGCCAGCAGCTTGGTATTCTCGGAGACCCAGTACTTC	.	TRBJ2-5	.	TRBV5-6
CASSLRGGPLETQYF	TGTGCCAGCAGTTTAAGAGGGGGCCCCTTAGAGACCCAGTACTTC	TRBD1	TRBJ2-5	.	TRBV27
CASSSTPGGDNSPLHF	TGTGCCAGCAGTTCCACCCCAGGAGGCGATAATTCACCCCTCCACTTT	.	TRBJ1-6	.	TRBV27
CASRRDEETQYF	TGTGCCAGCAGGCGGGACGAAGAGACCCAGTACTTC	.	TRBJ2-5	once	TRBV6-5
CASSVRVFPTLNYGYTF	TGTGCCAGTAGTGTGAGGGTCTTTCCGACGCTTAACTATGGCTACACCTTC	.	TRBJ1-2	.	TRBV19
CASSEPGLHTQYF	TGTGCCAGCAGCGAACCGGGACTCCATACGCAGTATTTT	.	TRBJ2-3	.	TRBV7-3
CASRRDFQETQYF	TGTGCCAGCAGGCGGGACTTCCAAGAGACCCAGTACTTC	.	TRBJ2-5	.	TRBV6-6
CASSPYNQPQHF	TGTGCCAGCTCACCGTACAATCAGCCCCAGCATTTT	.	TRBJ1-5	.	TRBV18
CASSLGQGAYEQYF	TGCGCCAGCAGCTTGGGGCAGGGGGCCTACGAGCAGTACTTC	TRBD1	TRBJ2-7	.	TRBV5-1
CASSLRGEGNQPQHF	TGTGCCAGCAGCCTCAGGGGGGAGGGCAATCAGCCCCAGCATTTT	TRBD1	TRBJ1-5	once	TRBV5-6